Each of the 9 T cell receptor beta chains below was sequenced from the same sample in a study of T-cell reconstitution after alpha-beta-depleted transplantation in children (dated by TCRdb to the mid-2010s). Library generation was performed with PCR. The listed sequencing device is Illumina HiSeq 2500. TCR library preparation used molecular barcoding, with unique molecular identifiers applied to normalize quantification of the TCRbeta repertoire. In TCRdb, the public reads were trimmed at Q25 with fastp and aligned with MiXCR, with productive beta chains retained. Duplicate CDR3 protein sequences are folded into a single record with the most common DNA and genes. The sample table contains hundreds of thousands of distinct CDR3 sequences; only one count was recorded for roughly 15% of them. Jointly, the top ten make up around 0.96% of the sample. This material consisted of PBMCs from the stem cell graft donor, taken from the stem cell graft. The receptor set was obtained from a human donor who donated a stem cell graft to a child with acute myeloid leukemia.

J is TRBJ2-2 and V is TRBV5-1, with 8 nucleotides matching TRBD1. Germline V lookup: CDR1 SGHRS, CDR2 YFSETQ. The CDR3 sequence is 14 residues long. V lost 4 bases to trimming and J lost 6 bases; unmatched junction nucleotides: 5. Written as DNA, the CDR3 is TGCGCCAGCAGCCCGTACAGGGGGTCCGGGGAGCTGTTTTTT. This sequence encodes CASSPYRGSGELFF.

The chain couples TRBV7-9 to TRBJ2-5; possible D gene TRBD1, 5 bases. CDR3 length: 13 residues. Trimming left V 5 bases short and J 5 bases short, with 12 bases between. Germline V CDR1 and CDR2: SEHNR, FQNEAQ (reference sequence). In nucleotides, the CDR3 is TGTGCCAGCAGCGGTACAGGAATGGAGACCCAGTACTTC. Residues: CASSGTGMETQYF.

Ten or more counts support this clonotype. This chain joins TRBV7-9 and TRBJ2-7; D uncertain. The V end lost 3 bases, the J end lost 6 bases, and 9 bases lay between the germline ends. The CDR3 runs 12 residues. Germline loops: CDR1 SEHNR, CDR2 FQNEAQ (reference sequence). In DNA form, the CDR3 reads TGTGCCAGCAGCTTGGGGAATGGCGAGCAGTACGTC. This sequence encodes CASSLGNGEQYV.

This clonotype was counted ten times or more. The chain recombines TRBV9 with TRBJ2-7; the D gene is possibly TRBD2 (6 bases). V lost 0 bases, J lost 7 bases, and 11 bases lay in between. Looked up from germline, CDR1 is SGDLS and CDR2 is YYNGEE. This CDR3 spans 13 amino acids. As DNA, the CDR3 is TGTGCCAGCAGCGTAGGGTCTGCGGGAGAGCAGTACTTC. This sequence encodes CASSVGSAGEQYF.

V is TRBV24-1 and J is TRBJ2-1; D possibly corresponds to TRBD1 (6 bases). The CDR3 contains 17 residues. Trimming took off 3 bases at V and 2 bases at J, with 16 bases between the two ends. From germline, CDR1 is KGHDR and CDR2 SFDVKD. The CDR3 DNA reads as TGTGCCACCAGTGATAATCCAGGGGTCCAACCCTACAATGAGCAGTTCTTC. This codes for CATSDNPGVQPYNEQFF.

This clonotype was observed at least ten times. The CDR3: CSAGGGTASTDTQYF. DNA of the CDR3: TGCAGTGCTGGGGGGGGGACAGCTAGCACAGATACGCAGTATTTT. The J gene is TRBJ2-3, the V gene TRBV20-1; D tentatively fits TRBD1 or TRBD2 (7 bases each). The CDR3 is made up of 15 amino acids. Germline V CDR1 and CDR2: DFQATT, SNEGSKA (reference sequence). With 5 bases removed from V and 0 bases from J, the gap between germline ends came to 15 bases.

V gene TRBV12-3 or TRBV12-4 combines with J gene TRBJ2-4; D is uncertain. This CDR3 region has 13 residues. V lost 3 bases, J lost 4 bases, and 7 bases lay in between. The CDR3 reads CASSLNRKNIQYF. CDR3 sequence (DNA): TGTGCCAGCAGTTTGAATAGGAAAAACATTCAGTACTTC.

This clonotype occurred many times. The chain joins TRBV4-3 to TRBJ2-5, with D perhaps TRBD2 (7 bases). CDR1 is LGHNA and CDR2 is YSLEER in the germline V gene. V lost 0 bases to trimming and J lost 5 bases, with 19 bases between them. This CDR3 region has 17 residues. In nucleotides, the CDR3 is TGCGCCAGCAGCCAAGATTTTGCCGGGGGGCCTAGGGAGACCCAGTACTTC. This gives the protein CASSQDFAGGPRETQYF.

This clonotype was counted many times. V usage is TRBV5-6 and J usage is TRBJ2-7; TRBD1 matches at 12 bases. The V gene end was trimmed by 4 bases and the J gene end by 4 bases; junction bases not matched to a gene: 6. Germline CDR1 is SGHDT and CDR2 is YYEEEE. CDR3 length: 15 amino acids. CDR3 in DNA: TGTGCCAGCAGCCCGGGGGACAGGGGGCGATACGAGCAGTACGTC. This translates into CASSPGDRGRYEQYV.